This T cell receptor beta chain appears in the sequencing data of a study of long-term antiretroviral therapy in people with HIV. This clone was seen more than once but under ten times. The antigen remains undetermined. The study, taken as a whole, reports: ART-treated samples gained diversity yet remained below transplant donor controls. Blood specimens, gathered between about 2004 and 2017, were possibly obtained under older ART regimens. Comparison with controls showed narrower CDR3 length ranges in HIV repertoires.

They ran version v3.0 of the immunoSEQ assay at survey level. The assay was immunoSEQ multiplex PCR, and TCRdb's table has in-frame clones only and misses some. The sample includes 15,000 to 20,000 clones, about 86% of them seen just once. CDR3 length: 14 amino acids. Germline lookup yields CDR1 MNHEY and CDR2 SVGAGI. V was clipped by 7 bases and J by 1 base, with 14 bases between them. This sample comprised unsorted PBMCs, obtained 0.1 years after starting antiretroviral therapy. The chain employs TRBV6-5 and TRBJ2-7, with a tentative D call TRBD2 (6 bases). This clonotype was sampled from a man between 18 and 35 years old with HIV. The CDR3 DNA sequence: TGTGCCAGCATCGGGGGAGAGGGGTCCTACGAGCAGTACTTC. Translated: CASIGGEGSYEQYF.